This T cell receptor beta chain was retrieved from a study of blood T cell repertoires in COVID-19. As for the study in general: Donors in the United States, Italy and Spain gave samples during acute or convalescent COVID-19. Sample material is recorded as cDNA or gDNA derived from T cells, B-cell-depleted T cells, or PBMCs.

The CDR3 runs to 15 residues. In germline, CDR1 is SGHNT, CDR2 YYREEE (reference sequence). Trimming cost V 5 bases and J 1 base; bases outside gene matches: 8. Original handling: How many nucleated cells were present was estimated from reference gene primer amplification. Generated by immunoSEQ multiplex PCR, the TCRdb table keeps only in-frame clones and is missing some. That table gives V, J and clone size, and the DNA gave D and trimming. The sample has fewer than 85,000 clones, around 91% seen once. The sample was peripheral blood. The TCR originated in a woman aged 45-65 years in a cohort sampled during active COVID-19. The gene calls are TRBV5-4 and TRBJ2-5, with TRBD2 matching 7 bases. Written as DNA, the CDR3 is TGTGCCAGCAGTTTATGGAGCGGGGTCCAAGAGACCCAGTACTTC. Amino acid sequence: CASSLWSGVQETQYF.